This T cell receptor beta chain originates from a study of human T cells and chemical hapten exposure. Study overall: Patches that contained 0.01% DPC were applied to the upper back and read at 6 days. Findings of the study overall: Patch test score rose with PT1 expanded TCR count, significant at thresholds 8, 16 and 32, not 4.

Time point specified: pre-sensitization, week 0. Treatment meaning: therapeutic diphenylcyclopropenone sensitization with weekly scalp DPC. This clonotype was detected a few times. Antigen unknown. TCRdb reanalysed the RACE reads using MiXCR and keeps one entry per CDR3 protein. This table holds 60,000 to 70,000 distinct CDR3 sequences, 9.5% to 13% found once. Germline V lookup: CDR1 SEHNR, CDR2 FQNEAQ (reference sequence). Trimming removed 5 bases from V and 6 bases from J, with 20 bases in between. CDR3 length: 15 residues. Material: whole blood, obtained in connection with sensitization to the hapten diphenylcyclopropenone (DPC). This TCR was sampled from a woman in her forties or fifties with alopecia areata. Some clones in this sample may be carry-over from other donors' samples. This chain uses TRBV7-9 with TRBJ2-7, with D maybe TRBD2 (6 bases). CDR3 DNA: TGTGCCAGCAGCCTAACCGGGGGAAAATCCGGCGAGCAGTACTTC. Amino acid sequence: CASSLTGGKSGEQYF.